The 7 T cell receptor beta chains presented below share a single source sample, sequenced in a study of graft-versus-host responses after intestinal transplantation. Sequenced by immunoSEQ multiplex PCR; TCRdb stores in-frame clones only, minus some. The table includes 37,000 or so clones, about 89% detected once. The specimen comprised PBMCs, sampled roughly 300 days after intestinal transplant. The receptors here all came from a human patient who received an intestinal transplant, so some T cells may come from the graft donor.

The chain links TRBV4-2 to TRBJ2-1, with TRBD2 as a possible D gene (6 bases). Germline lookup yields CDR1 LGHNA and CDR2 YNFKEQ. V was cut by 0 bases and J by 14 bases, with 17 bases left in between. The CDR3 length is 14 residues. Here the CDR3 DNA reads TGTGCCAGCAGCCAAGAGACCGGGGGAGGTGTAGAGTTCTTC. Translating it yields CASSQETGGGVEFF.

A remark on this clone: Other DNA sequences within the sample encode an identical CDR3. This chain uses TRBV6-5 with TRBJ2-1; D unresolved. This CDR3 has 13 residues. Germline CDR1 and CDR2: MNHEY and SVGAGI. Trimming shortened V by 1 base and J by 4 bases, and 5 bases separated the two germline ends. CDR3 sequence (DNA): TGTGCCAGCAGTTACTTAGGGTACAATGAGCAGTTCTTC. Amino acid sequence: CASSYLGYNEQFF.

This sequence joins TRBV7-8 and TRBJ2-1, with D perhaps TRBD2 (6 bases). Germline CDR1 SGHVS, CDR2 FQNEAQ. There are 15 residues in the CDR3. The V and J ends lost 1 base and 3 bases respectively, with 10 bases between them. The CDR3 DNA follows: TGTGCCAGCAGCTTAGTGGGGGGACTCTACAATGAGCAGTTCTTC. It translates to CASSLVGGLYNEQFF.

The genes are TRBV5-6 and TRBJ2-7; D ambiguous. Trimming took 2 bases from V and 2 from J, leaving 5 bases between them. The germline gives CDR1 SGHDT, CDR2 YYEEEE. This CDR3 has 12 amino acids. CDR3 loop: CASSLMTYEQYF. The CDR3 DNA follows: TGTGCCAGCAGCTTAATGACCTACGAGCAGTACTTC.

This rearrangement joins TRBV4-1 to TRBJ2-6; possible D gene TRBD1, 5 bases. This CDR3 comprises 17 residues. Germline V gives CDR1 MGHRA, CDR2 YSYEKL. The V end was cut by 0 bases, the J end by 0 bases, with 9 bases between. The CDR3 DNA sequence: TGCGCCAGCAGCCAAGAGGGGCCCCTCTCTGGGGCCAACGTCCTGACTTTC. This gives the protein CASSQEGPLSGANVLTF.

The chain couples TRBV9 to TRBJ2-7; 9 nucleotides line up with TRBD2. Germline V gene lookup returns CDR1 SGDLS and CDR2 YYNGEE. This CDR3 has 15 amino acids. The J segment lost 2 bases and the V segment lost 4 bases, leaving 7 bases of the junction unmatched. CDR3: CASSSGTSRTYEQYF. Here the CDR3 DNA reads TGTGCCAGCAGCAGCGGGACTAGCAGAACCTACGAGCAGTACTTC.

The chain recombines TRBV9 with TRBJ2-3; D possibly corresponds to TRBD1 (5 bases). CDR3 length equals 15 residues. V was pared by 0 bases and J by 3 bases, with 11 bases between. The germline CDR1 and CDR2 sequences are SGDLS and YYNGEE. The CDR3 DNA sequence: TGTGCCAGCAGCGTAGGTCAGGGTAGAACAGATACGCAGTATTTT. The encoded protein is CASSVGQGRTDTQYF.